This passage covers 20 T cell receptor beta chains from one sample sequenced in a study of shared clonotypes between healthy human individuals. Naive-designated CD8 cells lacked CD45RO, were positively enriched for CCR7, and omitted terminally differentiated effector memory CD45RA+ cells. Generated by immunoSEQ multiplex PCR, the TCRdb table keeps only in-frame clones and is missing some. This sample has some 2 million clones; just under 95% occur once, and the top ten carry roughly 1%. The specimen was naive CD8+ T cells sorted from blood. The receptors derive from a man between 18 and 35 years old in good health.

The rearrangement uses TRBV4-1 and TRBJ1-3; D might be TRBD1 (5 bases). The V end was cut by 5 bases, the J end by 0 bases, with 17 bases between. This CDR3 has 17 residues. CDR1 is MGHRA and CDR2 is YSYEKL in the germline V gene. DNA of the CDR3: TGCGCCAGCAGCTCTATAACAGGCCCTTTCTCTGGAAACACCATATATTTT. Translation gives CASSSITGPFSGNTIYF.

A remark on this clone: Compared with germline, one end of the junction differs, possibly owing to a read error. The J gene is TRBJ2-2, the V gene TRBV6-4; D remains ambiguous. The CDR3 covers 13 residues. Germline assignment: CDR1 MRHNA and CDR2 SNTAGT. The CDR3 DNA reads TGTGCCAGCAGTGAACCGAACTCCGGGGAGCTGTTTTTT. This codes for CASSEPNSGELFF.

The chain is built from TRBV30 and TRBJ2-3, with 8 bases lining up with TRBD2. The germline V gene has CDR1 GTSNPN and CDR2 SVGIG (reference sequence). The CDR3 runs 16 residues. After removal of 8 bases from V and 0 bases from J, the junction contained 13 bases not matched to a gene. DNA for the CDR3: TGTGCCGGTAACTCGGGACTAGTTGCCAGCACAGATACGCAGTATTTT. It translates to CAGNSGLVASTDTQYF.

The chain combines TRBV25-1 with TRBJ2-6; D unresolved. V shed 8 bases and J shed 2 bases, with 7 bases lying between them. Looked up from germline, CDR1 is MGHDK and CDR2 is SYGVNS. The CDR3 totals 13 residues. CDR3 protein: CASWFPGANVLTF. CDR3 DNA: TGTGCCAGCTGGTTTCCTGGGGCCAACGTCCTGACTTTC.

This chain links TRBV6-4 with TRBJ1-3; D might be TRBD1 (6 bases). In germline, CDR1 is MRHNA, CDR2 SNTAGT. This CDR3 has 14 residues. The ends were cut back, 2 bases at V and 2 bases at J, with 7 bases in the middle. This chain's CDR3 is CASSDDRTGNTIYF. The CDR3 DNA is TGTGCCAGCAGTGACGACAGGACTGGAAACACCATATATTTT.

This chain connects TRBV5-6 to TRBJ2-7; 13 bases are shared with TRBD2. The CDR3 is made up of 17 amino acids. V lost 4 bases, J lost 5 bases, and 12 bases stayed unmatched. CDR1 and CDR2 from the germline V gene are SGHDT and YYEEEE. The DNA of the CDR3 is TGTGCCAGCAGCCCTCGACTAGCGGGAGGACCAGCCCACGAGCAGTACTTC. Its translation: CASSPRLAGGPAHEQYF.

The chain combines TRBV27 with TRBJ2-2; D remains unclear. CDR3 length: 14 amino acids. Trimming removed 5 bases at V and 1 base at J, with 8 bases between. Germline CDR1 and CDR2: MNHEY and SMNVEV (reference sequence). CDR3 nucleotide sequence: TGTGCCAGCAGTCCCAACAGGAACACCGGGGAGCTGTTTTTT. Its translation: CASSPNRNTGELFF.

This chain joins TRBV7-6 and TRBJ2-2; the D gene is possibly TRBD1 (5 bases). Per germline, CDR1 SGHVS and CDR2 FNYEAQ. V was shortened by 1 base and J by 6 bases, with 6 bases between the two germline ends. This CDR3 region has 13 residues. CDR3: CASSLEGAGELFF. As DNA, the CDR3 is TGTGCCAGCAGCTTAGAAGGGGCCGGGGAGCTGTTTTTT.

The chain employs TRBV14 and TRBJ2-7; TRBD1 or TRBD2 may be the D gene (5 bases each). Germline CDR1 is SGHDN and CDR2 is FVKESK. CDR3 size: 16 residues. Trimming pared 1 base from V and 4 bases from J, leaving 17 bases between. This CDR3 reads CASSQVWGPKIYEQYF. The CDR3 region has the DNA TGTGCCAGCAGCCAAGTTTGGGGACCGAAGATTTACGAGCAGTACTTC.

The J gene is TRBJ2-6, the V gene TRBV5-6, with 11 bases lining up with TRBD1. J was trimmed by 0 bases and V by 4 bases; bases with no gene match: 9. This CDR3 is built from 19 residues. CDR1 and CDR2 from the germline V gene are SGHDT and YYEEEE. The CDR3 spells CASSPVVGQGVSGANVLTF. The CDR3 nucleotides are TGTGCCAGCAGCCCGGTGGTGGGACAGGGGGTCTCTGGGGCCAACGTCCTGACTTTC.

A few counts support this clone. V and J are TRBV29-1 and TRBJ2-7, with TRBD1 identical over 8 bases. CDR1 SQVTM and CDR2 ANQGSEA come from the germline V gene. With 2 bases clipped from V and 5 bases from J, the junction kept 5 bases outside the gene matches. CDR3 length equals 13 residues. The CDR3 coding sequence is TGCAGCGTTGAACAGGGGGCTATCCACGAGCAGTACTTC. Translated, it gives CSVEQGAIHEQYF.

CDR3 DNA: TGTGCCAGCAGTGTGAGGACGTATGAACACGCTGAAGCTTTCTTT. Protein product: CASSVRTYEHAEAFF. This chain connects TRBV6-1 to TRBJ1-1; unclear D gene. V lost 4 bases to trimming and J lost 6 bases, with 18 bases between them. CDR3 length equals 15 residues. Germline CDR1 MNHNS, CDR2 SASEGT.

Here the CDR3 reads CASSLSLAGMVEQFF. CDR3 nucleotide sequence: TGTGCCAGCAGCTTAAGCCTAGCGGGAATGGTTGAGCAGTTCTTC. V and J are TRBV7-2 and TRBJ2-1, with TRBD2 matching 9 bases. V dropped 2 bases and J dropped 9; count of bases not matched to a gene: 8. Germline-derived CDR1 and CDR2 are SGHTA and FQGNSA. CDR3 length: 15 residues.

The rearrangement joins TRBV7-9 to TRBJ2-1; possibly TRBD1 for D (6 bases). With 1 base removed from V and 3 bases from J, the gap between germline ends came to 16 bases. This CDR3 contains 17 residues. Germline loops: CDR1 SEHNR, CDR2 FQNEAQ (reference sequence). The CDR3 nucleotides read TGTGCCAGCAGCTTAGAGCTACCAGGGGCCAACTACAATGAGCAGTTCTTC. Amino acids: CASSLELPGANYNEQFF.

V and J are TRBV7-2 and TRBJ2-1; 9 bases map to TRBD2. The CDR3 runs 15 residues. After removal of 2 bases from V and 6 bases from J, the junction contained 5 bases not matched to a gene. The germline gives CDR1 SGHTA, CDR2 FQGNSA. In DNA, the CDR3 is TGTGCCAGCAGCTTACCGGCGGGAGGGAGCAATGAGCAGTTCTTC. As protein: CASSLPAGGSNEQFF.

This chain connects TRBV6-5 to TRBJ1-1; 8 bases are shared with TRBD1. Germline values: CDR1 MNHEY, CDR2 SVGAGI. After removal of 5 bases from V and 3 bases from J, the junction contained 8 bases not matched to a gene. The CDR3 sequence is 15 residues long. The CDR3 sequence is CASSRARGLDTEAFF. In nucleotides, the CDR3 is TGTGCCAGCAGTCGCGCCAGGGGGCTGGACACTGAAGCTTTCTTT.

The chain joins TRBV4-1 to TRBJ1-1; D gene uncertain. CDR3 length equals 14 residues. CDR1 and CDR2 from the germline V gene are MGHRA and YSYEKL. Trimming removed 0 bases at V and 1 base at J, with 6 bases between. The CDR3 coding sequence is TGCGCCAGCAGCCAAGACGGTCGGAACACTGAAGCTTTCTTT. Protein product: CASSQDGRNTEAFF.

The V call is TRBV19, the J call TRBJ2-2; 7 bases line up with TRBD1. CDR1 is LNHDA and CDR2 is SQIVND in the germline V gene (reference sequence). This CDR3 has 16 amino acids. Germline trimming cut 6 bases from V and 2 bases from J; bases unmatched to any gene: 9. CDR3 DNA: TGTGCCAGTAGGCTTTTCGGGACAGCCAACACCGGGGAGCTGTTTTTT. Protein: CASRLFGTANTGELFF. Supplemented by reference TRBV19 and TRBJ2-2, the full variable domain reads DGGITQSPKYLFRKEGQNVTLSCEQNLNHDAMYWYRQDPGQGLRLIYYSQIVNDFQKGDIAEGYSVSREKKESFPLTVTSAQKNPTAFYLCASRLFGTANTGELFFGEGSRLTVL.

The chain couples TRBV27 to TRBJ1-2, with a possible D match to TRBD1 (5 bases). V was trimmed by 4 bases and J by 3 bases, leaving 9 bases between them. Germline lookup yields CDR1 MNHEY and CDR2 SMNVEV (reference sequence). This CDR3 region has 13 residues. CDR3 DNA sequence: TGTGCCAGCAGTTATCAGGGTGACTATGGCTACACCTTC. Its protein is CASSYQGDYGYTF.

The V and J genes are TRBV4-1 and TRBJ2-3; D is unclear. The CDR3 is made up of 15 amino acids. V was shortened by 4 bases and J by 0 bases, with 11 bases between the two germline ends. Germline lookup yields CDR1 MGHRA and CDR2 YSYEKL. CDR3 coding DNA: TGCGCCAGCAGCCCCTGGCTAGGTAGCACAGATACGCAGTATTTT. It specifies CASSPWLGSTDTQYF.